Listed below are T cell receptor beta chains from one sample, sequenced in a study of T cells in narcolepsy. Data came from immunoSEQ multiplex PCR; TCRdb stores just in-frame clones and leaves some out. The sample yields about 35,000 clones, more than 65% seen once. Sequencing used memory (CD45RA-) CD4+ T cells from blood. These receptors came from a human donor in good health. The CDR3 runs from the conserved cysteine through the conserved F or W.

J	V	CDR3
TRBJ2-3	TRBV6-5	CASSYSGSSFPDTQYF
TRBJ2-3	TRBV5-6	CASSLVPGQSTDTQYF
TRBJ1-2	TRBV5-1	CASSLGGGEGYTF
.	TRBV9	CASSVTGANEQYF
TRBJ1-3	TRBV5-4	CASSLDGTGFGNTIYF
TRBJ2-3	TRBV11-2	CASSSGLAGYRDTQYF
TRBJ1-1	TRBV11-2	CASSLEFGRKKTEAFF
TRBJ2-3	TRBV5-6	CASSLTGLAGRTDTQYF
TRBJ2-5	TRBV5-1	CASSLVQGQTQYF
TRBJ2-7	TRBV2	CASSDGLPSYEQYF
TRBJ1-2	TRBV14	CASSRQGYGYTF